This passage covers 17 T cell receptor beta chains from one sample sequenced in a study of low-dose radiotherapy and immunotherapy resistance in tumors. TRAV- and TRBV-specific primers, spanning alpha and beta chains, primed first-strand cDNA. For amplifying TCRs, the PCR ran for approximately 18 cycles with Phusion, which was used together with a constant-region primer and the adapter on the V primers. TCRdb called the reads again in MiXCR, with one record for every CDR3 protein. The repertoire holds about 11,000 distinct CDR3 sequences, with 65% as singletons. These receptors were obtained from a human donor with advanced metastatic prostate, ovarian, gallbladder or colorectal cancer (not recorded which). This table probably holds off-target reads from a library built for another chain.

The chain combines TRBV7-9 with TRBJ2-1; possible D gene TRBD2, 5 bases. V was clipped by 5 bases and J by 3 bases, with 17 bases between them. Germline-derived CDR1 and CDR2 are SEHNR and FQNEAQ (reference sequence). This CDR3 spans 16 amino acids. CDR3 protein: CASSPDTPRDYNEQFF. CDR3 nucleotides: TGTGCCAGCAGCCCCGACACACCGAGGGACTACAATGAGCAGTTCTTC.

This sequence joins TRBV7-9 and TRBJ2-3, with a possible D match to TRBD1 (6 bases). The CDR3 spans 16 residues. CDR1 and CDR2 from the germline V gene are SEHNR and FQNEAQ (reference sequence). The germline V and J ends were trimmed by 2 bases and 4 bases, with 16 bases remaining between them. CDR3 sequence (DNA): TGTGCCAGCAGCTTATGGGGACAACTTTACGCAGATACGCAGTATTTT. Protein: CASSLWGQLYADTQYF.

The rearrangement joins TRBV28 to TRBJ1-2, with D maybe TRBD1 (5 bases). The length of the CDR3 is 13 residues. CDR1 is MDHEN, CDR2 SYDVKM, per germline. The V end was cut by 3 bases, the J end by 7 bases, with 12 bases between. The CDR3 nucleotides are TGTGCCAGCAGTTTGGGGCAGGGCTTTGGCTACACCTTC. Translated, it gives CASSLGQGFGYTF.

This clonotype was found a few times. This chain links TRBV5-5 with TRBJ1-2, with unresolved D. Germline values: CDR1 SGHKS, CDR2 YYEKEE (reference sequence). The germline V and J ends were trimmed by 0 bases and 5 bases, with 11 bases remaining between them. The CDR3 runs 14 residues. The CDR3 loop reads CASSLEAGRYGYTF. DNA of the CDR3: TGTGCCAGCAGCTTGGAGGCAGGACGATATGGCTACACCTTC.

The chain employs TRBV12-3 or TRBV12-4 and TRBJ1-6; D is unclear. The CDR3 extends over 14 amino acids. Between the trimmed V and J ends, which lost 3 bases and 4 bases, there was a span of 7 bases. The CDR3 loop reads CASSFSLYNSPLHF. The CDR3 region has the DNA TGTGCCAGCAGTTTCTCTTTATATAATTCACCCCTCCACTTT.

This chain uses TRBV20-1 with TRBJ2-1; perhaps TRBD2 as D (6 bases). The V gene lost 1 base and the J gene lost 2 bases, with 12 bases spanning the gap. Germline V lookup: CDR1 DFQATT, CDR2 SNEGSKA (reference sequence). The CDR3 spans 15 residues. The CDR3 loop reads CSARAGTRAYNEQFF. The CDR3 region has the DNA TGCAGTGCTAGAGCCGGGACTCGAGCCTACAATGAGCAGTTCTTC.

The rearrangement links TRBV12-3 or TRBV12-4 to TRBJ1-3, with D possibly TRBD1 on 6 matching bases. V was shortened by 5 bases and J by 3 bases, with 14 bases between the two germline ends. The CDR3 runs 15 residues. The CDR3 DNA sequence: TGTGCCAGCAGTCCAACAGGGTGGAGTGGAAACACCATATATTTT. It is translated as CASSPTGWSGNTIYF.

V is TRBV6-6 and J is TRBJ2-7; tentative D call: TRBD2 (6 bases). The germline V gene has CDR1 MNHNY and CDR2 SVGAGI (reference sequence). V lost 3 bases and J lost 0, with 12 bases in between. This CDR3 is built from 15 residues. The CDR3 is CASSYVDSGSYEQYF. CDR3 DNA: TGTGCCAGCAGTTATGTCGATAGCGGCTCCTACGAGCAGTACTTC.

This clonotype was observed a few times. The rearrangement uses TRBV18 and TRBJ2-3; 7 positions agree with TRBD2. With 2 bases clipped from V and 2 bases from J, the junction kept 7 bases outside the gene matches. Germline V lookup: CDR1 KGHSH, CDR2 LQKENI. The CDR3 covers 16 residues. The CDR3 DNA is TGTGCCAGCTCACCAGCTTGGGAGGGAGACACAGATACGCAGTATTTT. Amino acid sequence: CASSPAWEGDTDTQYF.

The chain's CDR3 is CATSDPGLVGAQYF. The DNA of the CDR3 is TGTGCCACCAGTGATCCGGGACTTGTAGGGGCCCAGTACTTC. The chain couples TRBV24-1 to TRBJ2-5; a weak D match, TRBD2 (6 bases). This CDR3 contains 14 residues. Germline V gene data show CDR1 as KGHDR and CDR2 as SFDVKD. V shed 3 bases and J shed 9 bases, with 16 bases lying between them.

This clonotype appeared a few times. The chain combines TRBV18 with TRBJ2-6, with D unclear. The germline CDR1 and CDR2 sequences are KGHSH and LQKENI. The germline V and J ends were trimmed by 8 bases and 0 bases, with 14 bases remaining between them. The CDR3 extends over 16 amino acids. The CDR3 region is CASARQQSSGANVLTF. The CDR3 DNA follows: TGTGCCAGCGCCAGGCAACAGAGCTCTGGGGCCAACGTCCTGACTTTC.

The chain recombines TRBV7-3 with TRBJ2-1, with TRBD1 matching over 7 bases. This CDR3 has 12 amino acids. Germline V gene sequence: CDR1 SGHTA, CDR2 FQGTGA. J gave up 10 bases and V 5 bases, and 5 bases lay outside the gene matches. CDR3 nucleotide sequence: TGTGCCAGCAGCATAGGACAGGCCGAGCAGTTCTTC. Translating gives CASSIGQAEQFF.

J is TRBJ2-1 and V is TRBV20-1, with D perhaps TRBD2 (6 bases). The CDR3 has 16 amino acids. Germline V lookup: CDR1 DFQATT, CDR2 SNEGSKA (reference sequence). The V end lost 3 bases, the J end lost 8 bases, and 23 bases lay between the germline ends. CDR3 residues: CSARPVGAGRFDEQFF. The CDR3 DNA is TGCAGTGCTAGGCCGGTAGGGGCGGGAAGGTTTGATGAGCAGTTCTTC.

This clonotype was seen more than once but under ten times. The rearrangement links TRBV28 to TRBJ2-7; either TRBD1 or TRBD2 may fit D (7 bases each). The CDR3 has 12 amino acids. Germline V gene data show CDR1 as MDHEN and CDR2 as SYDVKM. V shed 10 bases and J shed 5 bases, with 15 bases lying between them. The CDR3 sequence: CATIRGGDEQYF. Written as DNA, the CDR3 is TGTGCCACTATCAGGGGGGGGGACGAGCAGTACTTC.

The chain is built from TRBV6-2 or TRBV6-3 and TRBJ2-1; D possibly corresponds to TRBD2 (5 bases). Trimming cost V 3 bases and J 5 bases, with 11 bases left between them. This CDR3 is 14 amino acids long. Germline CDR1 is MNHEY and CDR2 is SVGEGT. The CDR3 loop is CASSYRGGDNEQFF. CDR3 nucleotides: TGTGCCAGCAGTTATAGAGGAGGAGACAATGAGCAGTTCTTC.

This chain joins TRBV19 and TRBJ2-6; D is unresolved. Trimming cost V 5 bases and J 0 bases, with 14 bases left between them. The CDR3 is 17 amino acids. CDR1 is LNHDA and CDR2 is SQIVND in the germline V gene (reference sequence). In nucleotides, the CDR3 is TGTGCCAGTAGTGTGGTGAAGGCTACCTCTGGGGCCAACGTCCTGACTTTC. Translating gives CASSVVKATSGANVLTF.

As for this clonotype: The junction and the germline gene differ at one end; a read error may be behind it. V and J are TRBV7-9 and TRBJ1-2, with TRBD1 matching 9 bases. CDR1 and CDR2 (germline): SEHNR, FQNEAQ (reference sequence). The CDR3 totals 15 residues. CDR3 sequence reads: CASSIAGGQGYGYTF. The CDR3 region has the DNA TGTGCCAGCAGCATAGCCGGGGGACAGGGTTATGGCTACACCTTC. Combining the CDR3 with reference TRBV7-9 and TRBJ1-2 gives the whole variable domain DTGVSQNPRHKITKRGQNVTFRCDPISEHNRLYWYRQTLGQGPEFLTYFQNEAQLEKSRLLSDRFSAERPKGSFSTLEIQRTEQGDSAMYLCASSIAGGQGYGYTFGSGTRLTVV.